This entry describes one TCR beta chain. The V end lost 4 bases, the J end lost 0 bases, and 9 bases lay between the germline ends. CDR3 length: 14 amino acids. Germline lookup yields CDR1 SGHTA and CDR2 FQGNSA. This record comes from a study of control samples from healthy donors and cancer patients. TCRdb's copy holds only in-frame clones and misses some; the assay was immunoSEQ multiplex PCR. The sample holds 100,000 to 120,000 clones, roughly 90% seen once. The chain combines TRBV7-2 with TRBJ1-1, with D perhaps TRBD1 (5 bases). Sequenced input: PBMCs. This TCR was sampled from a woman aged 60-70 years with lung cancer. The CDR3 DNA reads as TGTGCCAGCAGCTCCCAGGGAATGAACACTGAAGCTTTCTTT. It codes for CASSSQGMNTEAFF. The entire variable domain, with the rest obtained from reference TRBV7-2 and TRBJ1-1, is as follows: GAGVSQSPSNKVTEKGKDVELRCDPISGHTALYWYRQSLGQGLEFLIYFQGNSAPDKSGLPSDRFSAERTGGSVSTLTIQRTQQEDSAVYLCASSSQGMNTEAFFGQGTRLTVV.